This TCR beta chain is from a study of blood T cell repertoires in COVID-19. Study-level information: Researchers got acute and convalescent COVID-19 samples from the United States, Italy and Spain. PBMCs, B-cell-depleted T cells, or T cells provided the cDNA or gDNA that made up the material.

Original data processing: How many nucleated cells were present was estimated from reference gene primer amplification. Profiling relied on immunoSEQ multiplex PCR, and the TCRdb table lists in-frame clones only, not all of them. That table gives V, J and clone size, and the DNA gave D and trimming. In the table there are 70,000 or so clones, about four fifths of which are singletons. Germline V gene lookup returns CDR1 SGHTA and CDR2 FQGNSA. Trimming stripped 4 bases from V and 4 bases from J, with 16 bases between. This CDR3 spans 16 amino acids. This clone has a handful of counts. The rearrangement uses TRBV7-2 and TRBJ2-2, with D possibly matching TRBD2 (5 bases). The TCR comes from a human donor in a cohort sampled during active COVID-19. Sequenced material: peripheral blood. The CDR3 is CASSSHGNRGTGELFF. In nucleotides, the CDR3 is TGTGCCAGCAGCTCTCACGGTAACCGGGGCACCGGGGAGCTGTTTTTT.